These T cell receptor beta chains were read from a single sample in a study of blood T cell repertoires in COVID-19. Clones were sequenced by immunoSEQ multiplex PCR, and TCRdb holds only the in-frame ones, with some missing. The profile covers more than 95,000 clones, with 91% appearing a single time and about 6.3% taken by the ten largest. Sequences were obtained from peripheral blood. Source of these receptors: a human donor in a cohort sampled during active COVID-19. The CDR3 runs from the conserved cysteine through the conserved F or W. Each record gives: CDR3 protein, CDR3 DNA, J gene, CDR3 length, clone size, V gene, D gene. The D gene is left open where the match is weak. A row's size may be missing; if present it is once, few, many or a size class.

CDR3: CASSKQGARQPQHF
DNA: TGTGCCAGCAGTAAACAGGGGGCTCGTCAGCCCCAGCATTTT
J: TRBJ1-5
length: 14
size: .
V: TRBV6-5
D: TRBD1

CDR3: CASSLSSGSSYEQYF
DNA: TGTGCCAGCAGCTTATCCAGCGGCAGCTCCTACGAGCAGTACTTC
J: TRBJ2-7
length: 15
size: .
V: TRBV7-2
D: .

CDR3: CASSFSTGTGYEQYF
DNA: TGTGCCAGCTCATTCAGTACCGGGACAGGCTACGAGCAGTACTTC
J: TRBJ2-7
length: 15
size: .
V: TRBV18
D: TRBD1

CDR3: CAWSVRLAGGTNTQYF
DNA: TGTGCCTGGAGTGTACGACTAGCGGGGGGTACAAATACGCAGTATTTT
J: TRBJ2-3
length: 16
size: .
V: TRBV30
D: TRBD2

CDR3: CATSDLRQINSNQPQHF
DNA: TGTGCCACCAGTGATTTGCGACAGATTAATAGCAATCAGCCCCAGCATTTT
J: TRBJ1-5
length: 17
size: .
V: TRBV24-1
D: .

CDR3: CASSVRGGANYGYTF
DNA: TGTGCCAGCAGCGTGAGGGGGGGAGCTAACTATGGCTACACCTTC
J: TRBJ1-2
length: 15
size: .
V: TRBV13
D: .

CDR3: CASRPTAGYEQYF
DNA: TGTGCCAGCAGACCGACCGCCGGGTACGAGCAGTACTTC
J: TRBJ2-7
length: 13
size: .
V: TRBV6-6
D: .

CDR3: CASSQDHGTGFGYTF
DNA: TGCGCCAGCAGCCAAGATCACGGGACAGGCTTTGGCTACACCTTC
J: TRBJ1-2
length: 15
size: once
V: TRBV4-3
D: TRBD1

CDR3: CASSKRATNEKLFF
DNA: TGTGCCAGCAGCAAGAGGGCAACTAATGAAAAACTGTTTTTT
J: TRBJ1-4
length: 14
size: .
V: TRBV9
D: .

CDR3: CASSQPLAGEGRFF
DNA: TGTGCCAGCAGCCAGCCCCTAGCGGGGGAAGGACGGTTCTTC
J: TRBJ2-1
length: 14
size: once
V: TRBV3-1/TRBV3-2
D: TRBD2

CDR3: CASSLTTGSEQYF
DNA: TGTGCCAGCAGCTTAACGACAGGCAGCGAGCAGTACTTC
J: TRBJ2-7
length: 13
size: .
V: TRBV9
D: .

CDR3: CASSVVGNSYEQYF
DNA: TGTGCCAGCAGCGTAGTCGGGAACTCCTACGAGCAGTACTTC
J: TRBJ2-7
length: 14
size: .
V: TRBV9
D: .

CDR3: CASSHTGAGELFF
DNA: TGCGCCAGCAGCCATACAGGGGCCGGGGAGCTGTTTTTT
J: TRBJ2-2
length: 13
size: once
V: TRBV4-1
D: TRBD1

CDR3: CASSPGAGHQPQHF
DNA: TGTGCCAGCTCACCAGGGGCAGGTCATCAGCCCCAGCATTTT
J: TRBJ1-5
length: 14
size: few
V: TRBV18
D: .

CDR3: CASSFSGGLQETQYF
DNA: TGTGCCAGCAGCTTTTCGGGGGGTTTACAAGAGACCCAGTACTTC
J: TRBJ2-5
length: 15
size: .
V: TRBV5-4
D: TRBD2

CDR3: CASSPEGTGSGSDPSPLHF
DNA: TGCGCCAGCAGCCCCGAAGGAACAGGATCCGGATCAGATCCGTCACCCCTCCACTTT
J: TRBJ1-6
length: 19
size: .
V: TRBV4-3
D: .

CDR3: CASSQEGVSGSTDTQYF
DNA: TGTGCCAGCAGCCAAGAAGGAGTTAGCGGGAGCACAGATACGCAGTATTTT
J: TRBJ2-3
length: 17
size: .
V: TRBV4-2
D: TRBD2

CDR3: CASSYTRTSAGEQYF
DNA: TGTGCCAGCAGTTACACGAGGACTAGCGCCGGCGAGCAGTACTTC
J: TRBJ2-7
length: 15
size: .
V: TRBV6-5
D: TRBD2

CDR3: CASSLGTGGDGYTF
DNA: TGTGCCAGCAGTCTCGGGACAGGGGGCGATGGCTACACCTTC
J: TRBJ1-2
length: 14
size: .
V: TRBV28
D: TRBD1

CDR3: CATTRSYGYTF
DNA: TGTGCCACCACGAGGTCCTATGGCTACACCTTC
J: TRBJ1-2
length: 11
size: .
V: TRBV12-3/TRBV12-4
D: .

CDR3: CASSEEFGSGGAPPWQETQYF
DNA: TGTGCCAGCAGTGAAGAATTTGGCAGCGGGGGGGCCCCCCCCTGGCAAGAGACCCAGTACTTC
J: TRBJ2-5
length: 21
size: .
V: TRBV6-1
D: TRBD2

CDR3: CASSLGQVTEAFF
DNA: TGTGCCAGCAGTCTTGGACAAGTCACTGAAGCTTTCTTT
J: TRBJ1-1
length: 13
size: .
V: TRBV6-6
D: .